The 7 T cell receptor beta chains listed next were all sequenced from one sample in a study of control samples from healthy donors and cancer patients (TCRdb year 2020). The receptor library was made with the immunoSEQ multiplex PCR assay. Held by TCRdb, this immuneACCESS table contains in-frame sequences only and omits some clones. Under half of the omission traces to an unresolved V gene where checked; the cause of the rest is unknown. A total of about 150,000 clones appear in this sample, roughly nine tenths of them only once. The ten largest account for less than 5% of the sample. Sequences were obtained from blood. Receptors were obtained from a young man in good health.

The CDR3 DNA reads TGCGCCAGCAGCCCGAGACAGGCTAACTATGGCTACACCTTC. It specifies CASSPRQANYGYTF. The chain combines TRBV5-1 with TRBJ1-2, with TRBD1 as a possible D gene (6 bases). Between the trimmed V and J ends, which lost 4 bases and 0 bases, there was a span of 10 bases. Per germline, CDR1 SGHRS and CDR2 YFSETQ. This CDR3 region has 14 residues.

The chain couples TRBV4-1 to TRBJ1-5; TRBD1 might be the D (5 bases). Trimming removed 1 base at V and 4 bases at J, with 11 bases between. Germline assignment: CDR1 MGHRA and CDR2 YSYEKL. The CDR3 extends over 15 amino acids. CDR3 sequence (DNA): TGCGCCAGCAGCCAAGTCGCAGGGAGAAATCAGCCCCAGCATTTT. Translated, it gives CASSQVAGRNQPQHF.

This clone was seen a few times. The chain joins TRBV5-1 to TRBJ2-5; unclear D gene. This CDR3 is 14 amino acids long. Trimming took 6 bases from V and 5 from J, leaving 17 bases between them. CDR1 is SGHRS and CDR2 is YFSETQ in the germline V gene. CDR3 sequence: CASKSGSFGETQYF. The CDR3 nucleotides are TGCGCCAGCAAGTCAGGTTCCTTCGGGGAGACCCAGTACTTC.

CDR3 DNA sequence: TGTGCCAGCAGCCCTTACAGCGGGGGCCTCTCCTACGAGCAGTACTTC. Translating it yields CASSPYSGGLSYEQYF. The chain joins TRBV7-6 to TRBJ2-7; TRBD2 matches at 8 bases. This CDR3 has 16 amino acids. The V gene end was trimmed by 5 bases and the J gene end by 0 bases; junction bases not matched to a gene: 9. Germline V CDR1 and CDR2: SGHVS, FNYEAQ.

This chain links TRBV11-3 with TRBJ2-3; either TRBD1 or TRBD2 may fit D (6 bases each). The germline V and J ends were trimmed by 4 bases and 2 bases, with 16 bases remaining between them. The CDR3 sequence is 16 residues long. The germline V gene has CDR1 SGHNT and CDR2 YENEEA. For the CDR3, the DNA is TGTGCCAGCAGCTCCTATAACAGGGACTCCACAGATACGCAGTATTTT. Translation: CASSSYNRDSTDTQYF.

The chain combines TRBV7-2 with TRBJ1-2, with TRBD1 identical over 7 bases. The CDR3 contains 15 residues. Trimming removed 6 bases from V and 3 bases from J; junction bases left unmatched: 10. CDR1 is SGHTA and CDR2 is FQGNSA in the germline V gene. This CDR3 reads CASRPPNQGDYGYTF. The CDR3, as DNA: TGTGCCAGCAGACCCCCTAATCAGGGGGACTATGGCTACACCTTC. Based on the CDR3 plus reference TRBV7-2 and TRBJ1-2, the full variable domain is GAGVSQSPSNKVTEKGKDVELRCDPISGHTALYWYRQSLGQGLEFLIYFQGNSAPDKSGLPSDRFSAERTGGSVSTLTIQRTQQEDSAVYLCASRPPNQGDYGYTFGSGTRLTVV.

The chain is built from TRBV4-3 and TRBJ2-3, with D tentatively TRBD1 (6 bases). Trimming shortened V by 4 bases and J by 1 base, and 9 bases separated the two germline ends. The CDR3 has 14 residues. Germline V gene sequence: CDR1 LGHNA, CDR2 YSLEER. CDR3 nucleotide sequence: TGCGCCAGCAGCCCTGGACAGCGCACAGATACGCAGTATTTT. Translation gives CASSPGQRTDTQYF.